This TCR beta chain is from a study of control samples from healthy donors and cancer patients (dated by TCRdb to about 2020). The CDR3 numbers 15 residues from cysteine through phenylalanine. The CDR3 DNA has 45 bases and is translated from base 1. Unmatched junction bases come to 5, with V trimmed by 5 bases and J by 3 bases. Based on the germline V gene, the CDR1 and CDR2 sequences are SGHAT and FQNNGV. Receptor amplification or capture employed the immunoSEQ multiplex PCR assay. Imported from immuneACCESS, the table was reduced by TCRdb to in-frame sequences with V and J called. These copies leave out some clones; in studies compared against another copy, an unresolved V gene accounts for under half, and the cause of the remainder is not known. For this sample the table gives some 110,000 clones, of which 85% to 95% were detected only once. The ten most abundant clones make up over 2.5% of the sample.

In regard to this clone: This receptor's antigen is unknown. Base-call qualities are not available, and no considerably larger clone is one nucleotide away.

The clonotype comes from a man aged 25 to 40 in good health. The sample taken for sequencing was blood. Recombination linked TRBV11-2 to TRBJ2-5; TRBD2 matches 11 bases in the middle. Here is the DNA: TGTGCCAGCAGCCCACTAGCGGGGGCTAAAGAGACCCAGTACTTC. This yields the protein CASSPLAGAKETQYF.